This paragraph reports one T cell receptor beta chain. Profiled with immunoSEQ multiplex PCR; TCRdb holds only in-frame clones, not every one. The sample includes 70,000 to 95,000 clones, about 97% of them seen just once. This specimen belongs to a study of technical replicates of blood from several donors. This CDR3 spans 20 amino acids. Germline CDR1 SGHDN, CDR2 FVKESK. With 3 bases clipped from V and 2 bases from J, the junction kept 21 bases outside the gene matches. The sequence derives from a human donor in good health. The chain couples TRBV14 to TRBJ2-7, with 8 bases that match TRBD1. Sample: T cells isolated from PBMCs. As DNA, the CDR3 is TGTGCCAGCAGCCAGAGTTACAGGGGGACCGGGAGTACGATTGCCTACGAGCAGTACTTC. Translation: CASSQSYRGTGSTIAYEQYF.